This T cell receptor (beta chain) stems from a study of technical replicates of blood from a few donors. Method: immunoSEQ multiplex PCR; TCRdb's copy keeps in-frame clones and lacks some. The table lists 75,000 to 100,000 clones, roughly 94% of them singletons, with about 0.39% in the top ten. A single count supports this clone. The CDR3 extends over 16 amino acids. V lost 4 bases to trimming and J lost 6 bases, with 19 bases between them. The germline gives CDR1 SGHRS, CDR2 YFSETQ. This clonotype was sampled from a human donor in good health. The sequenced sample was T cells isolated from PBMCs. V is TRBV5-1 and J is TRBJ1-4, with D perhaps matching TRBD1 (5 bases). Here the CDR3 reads CASSPIPTVGDEKLFF. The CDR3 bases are TGCGCCAGCAGCCCCATTCCGACAGTCGGTGATGAAAAACTGTTTTTT.